This entry lists 23 T cell receptor beta chains sequenced from one sample in a study of blood T cell repertoires in COVID-19. Sequenced by immunoSEQ multiplex PCR; TCRdb stores in-frame clones only, minus some. Found here are tens of thousands of clones, approximately 90% of them singletons; the top ten hold approximately 4.8%. Sample: peripheral blood. These receptors all come from a woman aged 55-69 years with active COVID-19.

This chain uses TRBV27 with TRBJ2-7, with 9 bases aligning to TRBD2. The CDR3 is 15 amino acids. J gave up 1 base and V 6 bases, and 7 bases lay outside the gene matches. CDR1 is MNHEY, CDR2 SMNVEV, per germline (reference sequence). CDR3: CASSLSGGLSYEQYF. DNA of the CDR3: TGTGCCAGCAGCCTCAGCGGGGGGCTGTCCTACGAGCAGTACTTC.

J is TRBJ2-5 and V is TRBV30; 10 bases are a match to TRBD2. V was clipped by 4 bases and J by 1 base; unmatched bases: 6. The CDR3 runs 15 residues. Germline V gene lookup returns CDR1 GTSNPN and CDR2 SVGIG (reference sequence). CDR3 in DNA: TGTGCCTGGATGCTAGCGGGAGTCCCCCAAGAGACCCAGTACTTC. This codes for CAWMLAGVPQETQYF.

CDR3 region: CASSLEGRETQYF. In DNA form, the CDR3 reads TGTGCCAGCAGTTTGGAGGGAAGGGAGACCCAGTACTTC. The genes are TRBV28 and TRBJ2-5; D may be TRBD2 (6 bases). The germline V gene has CDR1 MDHEN and CDR2 SYDVKM. V was shortened by 3 bases and J by 5 bases, with 10 bases between the two germline ends. This CDR3 is built from 13 residues.

The chain is built from TRBV6-5 and TRBJ1-1; no clear D. CDR3 length equals 13 residues. V was cut by 6 bases and J by 1 base, with 9 bases left in between. Germline CDR1 reads MNHEY; CDR2 reads SVGAGI. In DNA, the CDR3 is TGTGCCAGCAGGTACGAGGGGAACACTGAAGCTTTCTTT. Amino acid sequence: CASRYEGNTEAFF.

The CDR3: CASSLVSLETQYF. CDR3 DNA: TGTGCCAGCAGCTTGGTCTCACTAGAGACCCAGTACTTC. V and J are TRBV5-4 and TRBJ2-5; D gene unclear. Germline V gene lookup returns CDR1 SGHNT and CDR2 YYREEE (reference sequence). This CDR3 is 13 amino acids long. Trimming cost V 0 bases and J 4 bases, with 7 bases left between them.

This rearrangement joins TRBV28 to TRBJ2-7; weak D call: TRBD2 (6 bases). Germline-derived CDR1 and CDR2 are MDHEN and SYDVKM. Trimming took 5 bases from V and 2 from J, leaving 19 bases between them. CDR3 length equals 16 residues. CDR3 sequence: CASSPAGGMPPYEQYF. In nucleotides, the CDR3 is TGTGCCAGCAGTCCAGCCGGCGGGATGCCCCCCTACGAGCAGTACTTC.

The chain joins TRBV18 to TRBJ1-2; tentative D call: TRBD1 (5 bases). Trimming cost V 5 bases and J 6 bases, with 16 bases left between them. The CDR3 contains 14 residues. In germline, CDR1 is KGHSH, CDR2 LQKENI. The CDR3 nucleotides read TGTGCCAGCTCATCGACAGCCACAGAAAATGGCTACACCTTC. Translation: CASSSTATENGYTF.

The sample holds one count of this clone. The J gene is TRBJ2-6, the V gene TRBV11-2; D is possibly TRBD1 (6 bases). Trimming took 4 bases from V and 2 from J, leaving 15 bases between them. Germline V gene sequence: CDR1 SGHAT, CDR2 FQNNGV. The CDR3 runs to 17 residues. The CDR3 spells CASSSYRVSPGANVLTF. In DNA, the CDR3 is TGTGCCAGCAGCTCCTACAGGGTTAGCCCTGGGGCCAACGTCCTGACTTTC.

This clone was observed once. The genes are TRBV6-5 and TRBJ2-2; a possible D gene is TRBD2 (5 bases). This CDR3 is built from 14 residues. Between the trimmed V and J ends, which lost 2 bases and 5 bases, there was a span of 9 bases. The V gene's germline CDR1 is MNHEY and CDR2 SVGAGI. CDR3 in DNA: TGTGCCAGCAGTTACACGGACTTAACCGGGGAGCTGTTTTTT. It specifies CASSYTDLTGELFF.

The gene calls are TRBV5-6 and TRBJ2-6; D unclear. The CDR3 has 15 residues. Germline loops: CDR1 SGHDT, CDR2 YYEEEE. V was trimmed by 0 bases and J by 0 bases, leaving 4 bases between them. CDR3 coding DNA: TGTGCCAGCAGCTTGGCGGGCTCTGGGGCCAACGTCCTGACTTTC. Protein: CASSLAGSGANVLTF. The full variable domain, completed using reference TRBV5-6 and TRBJ2-6, is DAGVTQSPTHLIKTRGQQVTLRCSPKSGHDTVSWYQQALGQGPQFIFQYYEEEERQRGNFPDRFSGHQFPNYSSELNVNALLLGDSALYLCASSLAGSGANVLTFGAGSRLTVL.

The chain has TRBV7-9 and TRBJ2-1, with D hard to call. The V and J ends lost 3 bases and 7 bases respectively, with 4 bases between them. The CDR3 contains 11 residues. Germline CDR1 SEHNR, CDR2 FQNEAQ (reference sequence). The CDR3 DNA reads TGTGCCAGCAGCTTCGGTAATGAGCAGTTCTTC. Translated, it gives CASSFGNEQFF.

This chain connects TRBV30 to TRBJ2-3; D perhaps matches TRBD2 (6 bases). With 0 bases removed from V and 5 bases from J, the gap between germline ends came to 12 bases. The CDR3 length is 14 residues. The germline V gene encodes CDR1 GTSNPN and CDR2 SVGIG (reference sequence). CDR3 in amino acids: CAWSVGTLEDTQYF. DNA for the CDR3: TGTGCCTGGAGTGTGGGGACTCTCGAAGATACGCAGTATTTT.

This rearrangement joins TRBV29-1 to TRBJ2-2; tentatively, D is TRBD1 (7 bases). V lost 8 bases to trimming and J lost 2 bases, with 15 bases between them. In germline, CDR1 is SQVTM, CDR2 ANQGSEA. The CDR3 consists of 14 residues. The CDR3 sequence is CSTRTGLNTGELFF. The CDR3 nucleotides are TGCAGCACTCGGACAGGACTAAACACCGGGGAGCTGTTTTTT.

The V and J genes are TRBV4-1 and TRBJ1-1; the D is unclear. This CDR3 comprises 15 residues. V lost 4 bases and J 1 base, leaving 13 bases between the germline ends. Germline V gene sequence: CDR1 MGHRA, CDR2 YSYEKL. The CDR3 loop is CASSPPRRWNTEAFF. DNA for the CDR3: TGCGCCAGCAGCCCACCCCGGCGGTGGAACACTGAAGCTTTCTTT.

Of note for this clone: One end of the junction fails to match germline, which may point to a read error. V usage is TRBV6-1 and J usage is TRBJ1-5; weak D call: TRBD1 (5 bases). This CDR3 spans 17 amino acids. Germline lookup yields CDR1 MNHNS and CDR2 SASEGT. The CDR3 loop is CASSEGFRGGSNRPQHF. In nucleotides, the CDR3 is TGTGCCAGCAGTGAAGGGTTTCGGGGGGGGTCAAATCGGCCCCAGCATTTT.

The CDR3, as DNA: TGTGCCAGCTCACAAAACAGAGCCACCCTCCAAGAGACCCAGTACTTC. It specifies CASSQNRATLQETQYF. The V gene is TRBV18, the J gene TRBJ2-5; D gene unclear. Germline V gene data show CDR1 as KGHSH and CDR2 as LQKENI. The CDR3 contains 16 residues. V gave up 4 bases and J gave up 1 base, with 16 bases separating them. Full variable domain (remainder filled in from reference TRBV18 and TRBJ2-5): NAGVMQNPRHLVRRRGQEARLRCSPMKGHSHVYWYRQLPEEGLKFMVYLQKENIIDESGMPKERFSAEFPKEGPSILRIQQVVRGDSAAYFCASSQNRATLQETQYFGPGTRLLVL.

This chain links TRBV11-2 with TRBJ2-4; TRBD2 might be the D (5 bases). Trimming shortened V by 5 bases and J by 10 bases, and 9 bases separated the two germline ends. Germline assignment: CDR1 SGHAT and CDR2 FQNNGV. The CDR3 loop spans 11 amino acids. The CDR3 protein is CASSRGVIQYF. The CDR3 region has the DNA TGTGCCAGCAGCCGGGGAGTGATTCAGTACTTC.

The V and J genes are TRBV4-2 and TRBJ2-6, with 7 positions matching TRBD2. Germline CDR1 is LGHNA and CDR2 is YNFKEQ. The CDR3 has 16 amino acids. The V and J ends lost 2 bases and 1 base, in that order; junction bases with no gene match: 2. CDR3 region: CASSQSGESGANVLTF. The CDR3 nucleotides are TGTGCCAGCAGCCAAAGCGGGGAATCTGGGGCCAACGTCCTGACTTTC.

The chain has TRBV3-1 (or the pseudogene TRBV3-2) and TRBJ1-6, with 8 bases aligning to TRBD1. The CDR3 length is 15 residues. V lost 0 bases to trimming and J lost 7 bases; unmatched junction nucleotides: 2. CDR1 is LGHDT, CDR2 YNNKEL, per germline (reference sequence). For the CDR3, the DNA is TGTGCCAGCAGCCAAGAGGGGACAGGCAATTCACCCCTCCACTTT. It codes for CASSQEGTGNSPLHF.

This sequence joins TRBV20-1 and TRBJ2-7, with a tentative D call TRBD1 (5 bases). Germline values: CDR1 DFQATT, CDR2 SNEGSKA (reference sequence). Trimming removed 6 bases from V and 3 bases from J, with 9 bases in between. This CDR3 comprises 11 residues. The CDR3 nucleotides read TGCAGTGCCCCCGGACACTACGAGCAGTACTTC. As protein: CSAPGHYEQYF.

This rearrangement joins TRBV7-2 to TRBJ1-2; D unclear. Germline CDR1 is SGHTA and CDR2 is FQGNSA. This CDR3 has 15 amino acids. The V end lost 1 base, the J end lost 8 bases, and 17 bases lay between the germline ends. CDR3 in amino acids: CASSLGGFELEGYTF. CDR3 sequence (DNA): TGTGCCAGCAGCTTAGGAGGGTTTGAGTTGGAAGGCTACACCTTC. Looking up the rest from reference TRBV7-2 and TRBJ1-2 gives the full variable domain: GAGVSQSPSNKVTEKGKDVELRCDPISGHTALYWYRQSLGQGLEFLIYFQGNSAPDKSGLPSDRFSAERTGGSVSTLTIQRTQQEDSAVYLCASSLGGFELEGYTFGSGTRLTVV.

The rearrangement joins TRBV5-1 to TRBJ2-2, with D possibly matching TRBD2 (7 bases). The CDR3 runs to 15 residues. Trimming took 0 bases from V and 3 from J, leaving 9 bases between them. The V gene's germline CDR1 is SGHRS and CDR2 YFSETQ. The DNA of the CDR3 is TGCGCCAGCAGCTTGGGCGGGGGCGACACCGGGGAGCTGTTTTTT. It codes for CASSLGGGDTGELFF.

This clone came up once. The chain carries TRBV15 and TRBJ1-2, with D unclear. Germline CDR1 reads LNHNV; CDR2 reads YYDKDF (reference sequence). V lost 2 bases to trimming and J lost 4 bases, with 8 bases between them. The CDR3 is 13 amino acids. The CDR3, as DNA: TGTGCCACCAGCAGATCAGGAATCTATGGCTACACCTTC. This codes for CATSRSGIYGYTF.